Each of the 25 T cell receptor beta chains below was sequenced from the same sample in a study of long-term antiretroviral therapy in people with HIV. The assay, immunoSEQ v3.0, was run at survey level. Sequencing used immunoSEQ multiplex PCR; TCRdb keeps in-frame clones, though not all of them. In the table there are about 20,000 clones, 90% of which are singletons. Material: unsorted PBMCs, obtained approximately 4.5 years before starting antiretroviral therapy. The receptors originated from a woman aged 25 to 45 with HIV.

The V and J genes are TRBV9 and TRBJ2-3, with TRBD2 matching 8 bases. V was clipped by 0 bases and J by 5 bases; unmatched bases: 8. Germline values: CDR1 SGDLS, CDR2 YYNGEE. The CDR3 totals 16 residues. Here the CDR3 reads CASSVAAGGAIDTQYF. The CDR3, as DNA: TGTGCCAGCAGCGTAGCTGCCGGGGGGGCCATAGATACGCAGTATTTT.

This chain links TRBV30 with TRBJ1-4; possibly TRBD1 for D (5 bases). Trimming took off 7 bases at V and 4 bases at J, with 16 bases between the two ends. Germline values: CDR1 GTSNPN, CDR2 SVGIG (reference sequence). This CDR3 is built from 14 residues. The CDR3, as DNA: TGTGCCTATCACCCGGGACTGGTTAATGAAAAACTGTTTTTT. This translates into CAYHPGLVNEKLFF. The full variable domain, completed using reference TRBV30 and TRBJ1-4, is SQTIHQWPATLVQPVGSPLSLECTVEGTSNPNLYWYRQAAGRGLQLLFYSVGIGQISSEVPQNLSASRPQDRQFILSSKKLLLSDSGFYLCAYHPGLVNEKLFFGSGTQLSVL.

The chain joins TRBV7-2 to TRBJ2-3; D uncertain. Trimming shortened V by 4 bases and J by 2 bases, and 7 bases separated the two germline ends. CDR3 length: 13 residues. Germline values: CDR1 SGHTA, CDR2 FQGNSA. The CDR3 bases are TGTGCCAGCAGCTCCGACCCCACAGATACGCAGTATTTT. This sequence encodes CASSSDPTDTQYF.

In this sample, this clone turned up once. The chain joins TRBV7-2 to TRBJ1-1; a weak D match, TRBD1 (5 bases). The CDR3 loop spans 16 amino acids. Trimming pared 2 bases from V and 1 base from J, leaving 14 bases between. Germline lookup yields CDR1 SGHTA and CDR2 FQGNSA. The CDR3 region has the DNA TGTGCCAGCAGCTTATTACCGGGGACCTCGAACACTGAAGCTTTCTTT. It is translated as CASSLLPGTSNTEAFF.

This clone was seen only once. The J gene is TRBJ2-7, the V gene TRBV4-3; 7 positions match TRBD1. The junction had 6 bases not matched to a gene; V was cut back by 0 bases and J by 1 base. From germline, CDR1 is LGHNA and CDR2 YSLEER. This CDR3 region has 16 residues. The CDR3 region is CASSQDAAGGSYEQYF. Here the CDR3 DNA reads TGCGCCAGCAGCCAAGACGCTGCAGGGGGTTCCTACGAGCAGTACTTC.

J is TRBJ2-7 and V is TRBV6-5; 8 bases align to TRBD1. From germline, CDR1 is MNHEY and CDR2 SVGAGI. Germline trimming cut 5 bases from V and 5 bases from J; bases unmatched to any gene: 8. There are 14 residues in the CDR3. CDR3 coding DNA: TGTGCCAGCAGTCCATCCCAGGGGGCGCACGAGCAGTACTTC. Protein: CASSPSQGAHEQYF.

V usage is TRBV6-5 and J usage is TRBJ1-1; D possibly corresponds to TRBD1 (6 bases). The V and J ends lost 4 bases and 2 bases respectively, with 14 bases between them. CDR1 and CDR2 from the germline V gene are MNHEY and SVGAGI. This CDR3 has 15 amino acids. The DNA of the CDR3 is TGTGCCAGCAGTTTAAATGAACAGGGAAACACTGAAGCTTTCTTT. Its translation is CASSLNEQGNTEAFF.

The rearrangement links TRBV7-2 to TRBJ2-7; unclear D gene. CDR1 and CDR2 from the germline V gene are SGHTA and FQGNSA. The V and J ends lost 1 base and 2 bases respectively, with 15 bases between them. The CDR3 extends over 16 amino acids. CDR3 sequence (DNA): TGTGCCAGCAGCTTAGGGACGGTCACCCTAGCCTACGAGCAGTACTTC. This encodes CASSLGTVTLAYEQYF.

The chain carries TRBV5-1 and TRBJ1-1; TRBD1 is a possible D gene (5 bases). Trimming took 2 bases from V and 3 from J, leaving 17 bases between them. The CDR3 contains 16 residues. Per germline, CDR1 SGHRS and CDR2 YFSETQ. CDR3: CASSLFAGYNDTEAFF. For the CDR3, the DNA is TGCGCCAGCAGCTTATTTGCAGGGTATAACGACACTGAAGCTTTCTTT.

Written as DNA, the CDR3 is TGTGCCATCAGTGAAAGGGGGGGAGCCAAAAACATTCAGTACTTC. Translating it yields CAISERGGAKNIQYF. This chain uses TRBV10-3 with TRBJ2-4; tentatively, D is TRBD2 (7 bases). The germline V gene has CDR1 ENHRY and CDR2 SYGVKD. The CDR3 consists of 15 residues. Trimming took off 3 bases at V and 0 bases at J, with 9 bases between the two ends.

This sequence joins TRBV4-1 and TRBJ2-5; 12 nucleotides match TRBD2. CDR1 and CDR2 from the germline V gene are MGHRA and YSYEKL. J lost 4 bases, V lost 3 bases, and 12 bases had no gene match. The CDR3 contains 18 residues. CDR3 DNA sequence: TGCGCCAGCAGCCACCTCCTCTCTAGCGGGGGGGCCGGAGAGACCCAGTACTTC. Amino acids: CASSHLLSSGGAGETQYF.

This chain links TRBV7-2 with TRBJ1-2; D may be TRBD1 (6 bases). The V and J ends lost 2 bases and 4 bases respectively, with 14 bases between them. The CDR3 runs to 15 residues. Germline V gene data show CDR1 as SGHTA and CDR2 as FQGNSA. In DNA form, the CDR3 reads TGTGCCAGCAGCTTATCCGCAGGGGCCCCCTATGGCTACACCTTC. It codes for CASSLSAGAPYGYTF.

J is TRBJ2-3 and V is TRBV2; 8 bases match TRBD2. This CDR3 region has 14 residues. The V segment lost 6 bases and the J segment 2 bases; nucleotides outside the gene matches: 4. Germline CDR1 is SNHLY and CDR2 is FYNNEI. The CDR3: CASRRTSLTDTQYF. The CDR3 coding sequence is TGTGCCAGCAGGAGGACTAGCCTCACAGATACGCAGTATTTT.

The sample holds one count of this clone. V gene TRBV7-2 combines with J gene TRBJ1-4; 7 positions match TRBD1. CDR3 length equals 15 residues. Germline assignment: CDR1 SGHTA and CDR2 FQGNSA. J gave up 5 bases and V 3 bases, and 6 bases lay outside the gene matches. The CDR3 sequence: CASSFRQGRNEKLFF. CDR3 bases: TGTGCCAGCAGCTTCCGACAGGGTCGGAATGAAAAACTGTTTTTT.

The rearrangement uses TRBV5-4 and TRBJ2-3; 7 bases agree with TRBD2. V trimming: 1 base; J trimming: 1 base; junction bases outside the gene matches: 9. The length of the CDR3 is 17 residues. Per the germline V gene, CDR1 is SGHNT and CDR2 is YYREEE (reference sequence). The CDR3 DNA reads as TGTGCCAGCAGCTTGTACCGAGCTAGCGGCGGCACAGATACGCAGTATTTT. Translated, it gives CASSLYRASGGTDTQYF.

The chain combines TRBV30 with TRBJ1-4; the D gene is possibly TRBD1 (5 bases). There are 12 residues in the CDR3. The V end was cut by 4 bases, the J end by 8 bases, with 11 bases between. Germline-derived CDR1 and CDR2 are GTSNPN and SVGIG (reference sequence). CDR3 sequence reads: CAWTFGGEKLFF. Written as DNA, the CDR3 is TGTGCCTGGACCTTTGGGGGGGAAAAACTGTTTTTT. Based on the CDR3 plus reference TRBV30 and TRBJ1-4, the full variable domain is SQTIHQWPATLVQPVGSPLSLECTVEGTSNPNLYWYRQAAGRGLQLLFYSVGIGQISSEVPQNLSASRPQDRQFILSSKKLLLSDSGFYLCAWTFGGEKLFFGSGTQLSVL.

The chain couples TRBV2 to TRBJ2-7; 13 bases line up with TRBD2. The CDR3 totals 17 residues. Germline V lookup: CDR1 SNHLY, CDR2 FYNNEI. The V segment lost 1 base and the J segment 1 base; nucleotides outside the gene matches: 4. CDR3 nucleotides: TGTGCCAGCAGTGAAGGGCGGACTAGCGGGGGTTCCTACGAGCAGTACTTC. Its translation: CASSEGRTSGGSYEQYF.

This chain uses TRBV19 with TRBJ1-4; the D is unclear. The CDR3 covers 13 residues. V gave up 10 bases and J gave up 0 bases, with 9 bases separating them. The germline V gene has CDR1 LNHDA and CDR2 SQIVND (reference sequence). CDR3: CATSEATNEKLFF. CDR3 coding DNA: TGTGCCACTTCAGAGGCAACTAATGAAAAACTGTTTTTT.

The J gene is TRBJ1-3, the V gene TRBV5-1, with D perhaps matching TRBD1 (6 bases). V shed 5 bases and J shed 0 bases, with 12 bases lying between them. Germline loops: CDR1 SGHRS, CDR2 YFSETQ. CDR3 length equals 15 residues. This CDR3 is CASSPGQNSGNTIYF. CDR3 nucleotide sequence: TGCGCCAGCAGTCCCGGACAGAACTCTGGAAACACCATATATTTT.

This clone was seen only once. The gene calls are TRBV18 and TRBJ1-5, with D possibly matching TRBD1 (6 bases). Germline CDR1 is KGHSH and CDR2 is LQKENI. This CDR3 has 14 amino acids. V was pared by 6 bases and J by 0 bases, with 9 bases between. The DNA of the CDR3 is TGTGCCAGCTCCGGGGGCACTAGCAATCAGCCCCAGCATTTT. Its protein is CASSGGTSNQPQHF.

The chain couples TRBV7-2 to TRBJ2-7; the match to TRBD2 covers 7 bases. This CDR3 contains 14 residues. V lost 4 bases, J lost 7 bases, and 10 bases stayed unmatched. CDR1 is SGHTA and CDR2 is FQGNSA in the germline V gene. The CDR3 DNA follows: TGTGCCAGCAGCTATCGGGGGGACTCAGGGGAGCAGTACTTC. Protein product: CASSYRGDSGEQYF.

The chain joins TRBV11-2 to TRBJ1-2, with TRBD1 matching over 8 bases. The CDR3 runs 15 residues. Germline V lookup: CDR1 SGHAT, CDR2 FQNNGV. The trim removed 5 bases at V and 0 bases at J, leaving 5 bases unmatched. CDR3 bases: TGTGCCAGCAGCAATGACAGGGGTGCTAACTATGGCTACACCTTC. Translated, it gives CASSNDRGANYGYTF.

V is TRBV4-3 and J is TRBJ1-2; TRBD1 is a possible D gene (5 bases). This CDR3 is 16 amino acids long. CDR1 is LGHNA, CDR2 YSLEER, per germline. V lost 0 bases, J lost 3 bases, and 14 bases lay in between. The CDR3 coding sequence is TGCGCCAGCAGCCAAGATCGAGCCAGGGCTGACTATGGCTACACCTTC. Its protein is CASSQDRARADYGYTF.

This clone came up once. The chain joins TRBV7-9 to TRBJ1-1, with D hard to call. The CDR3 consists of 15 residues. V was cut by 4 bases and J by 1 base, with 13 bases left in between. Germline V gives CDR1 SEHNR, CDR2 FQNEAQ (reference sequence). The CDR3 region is CASSSRPWENTEAFF. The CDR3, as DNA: TGTGCCAGCAGCTCCCGCCCATGGGAGAACACTGAAGCTTTCTTT.

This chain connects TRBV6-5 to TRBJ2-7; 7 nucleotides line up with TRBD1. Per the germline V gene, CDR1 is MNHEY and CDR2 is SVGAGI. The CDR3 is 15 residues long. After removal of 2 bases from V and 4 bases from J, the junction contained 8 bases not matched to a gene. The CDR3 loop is CASSYTWDSAYEQYF. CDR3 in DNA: TGTGCCAGCAGTTACACCTGGGACAGCGCATACGAGCAGTACTTC.